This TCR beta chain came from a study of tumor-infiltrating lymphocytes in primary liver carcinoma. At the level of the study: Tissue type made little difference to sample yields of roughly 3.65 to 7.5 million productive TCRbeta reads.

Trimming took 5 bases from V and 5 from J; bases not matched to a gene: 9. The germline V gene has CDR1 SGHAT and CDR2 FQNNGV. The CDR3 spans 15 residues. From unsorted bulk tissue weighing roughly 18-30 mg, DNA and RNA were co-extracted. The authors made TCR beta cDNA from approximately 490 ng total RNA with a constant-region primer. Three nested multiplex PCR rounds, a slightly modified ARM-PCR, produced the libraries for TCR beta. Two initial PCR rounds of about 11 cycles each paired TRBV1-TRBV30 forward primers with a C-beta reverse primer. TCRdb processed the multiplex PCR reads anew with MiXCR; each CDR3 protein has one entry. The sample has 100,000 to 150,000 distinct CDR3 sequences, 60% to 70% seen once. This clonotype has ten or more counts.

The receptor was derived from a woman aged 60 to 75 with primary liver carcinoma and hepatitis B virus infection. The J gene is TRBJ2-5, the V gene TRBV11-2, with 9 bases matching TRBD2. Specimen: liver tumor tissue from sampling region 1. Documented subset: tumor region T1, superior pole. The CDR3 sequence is CASSMGLALGETQYF. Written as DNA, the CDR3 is TGTGCCAGCAGCATGGGACTAGCCCTGGGGGAGACCCAGTACTTC.